This T cell receptor (beta chain) was identified in a study of blood T cells in healthy people across ages. The study, taken as a whole, reports: In older individuals, TCR beta diversity per million T cells was lower, falling roughly linearly with age.

A sample-barcoded 5' primer and a J-beta primer mix were used in a second PCR of roughly 7 to 11 cycles. In TCRdb, the 5' RACE reads were re-called with MiXCR into one record per CDR3 protein. The table records approximately 490,000 distinct CDR3 sequences, less than 25% of them present only once. A few counts support this clonotype. Its matching antigen is unknown. The sample was also reused in another study, on T cells of mothers and their children. That paper notes: Not a single persistent microchimeric T cell clone was detected.

The sample comprised blood. The sequence came from a boy aged 5-17 years in good health.

The CDR3 region has the DNA TGTGCCAGCAGCGGTGGGACTAGCGGGAGTGGTTTAGATACGCAGTATTTT. As protein: CASSGGTSGSGLDTQYF. The chain joins TRBV7-2 to TRBJ2-3; 14 bases are shared with TRBD2. Per germline, CDR1 SGHTA and CDR2 FQGNSA. The V and J ends lost 5 bases and 5 bases, in that order; junction bases with no gene match: 9. The CDR3 covers 17 residues.